The clone carrying this T cell receptor (beta chain) has at least ten counts. The J segment lost 3 bases and the V segment lost 0 bases, leaving 4 bases of the junction unmatched. This CDR3 is built from 16 residues. CDR1 is SGHRS and CDR2 is YFSETQ in the germline V gene. The sample is drawn from a study of neurological immune-mediated disorders. The cDNA was generated by 5'RACE with 10-nucleotide random UMIs. Over 200 million TCR-beta sequences, together covering 15-18 subjects, were produced by every individual sequencing run that was carried out. One entry per CDR3 protein, called by TCRdb with MiXCR from the 5' RACE reads. This table has roughly 22,000 distinct CDR3 sequences, approximately 6.2% appearing once.

Input material: CD8+ T cells from blood. This chain uses TRBV5-1 with TRBJ2-1, with 9 bases that match TRBD2. The TCR was taken from a man aged 18 to 30 in good health. The CDR3 region is CASSLGLAGNYNEQFF. CDR3 nucleotide sequence: TGCGCCAGCAGCTTGGGTCTAGCGGGGAACTACAATGAGCAGTTCTTC.